These T cell receptor beta chains were read from a single sample in a study of Graves' ophthalmopathy and Graves' hyperthyroidism. TCRdb used MiXCR to reprocess the multiplex PCR reads, holding one entry per CDR3 protein. The data hold around 1.1 million distinct CDR3 sequences, with about 36% observed a single time. What was sequenced was peripheral blood or thyroid tissue (not recorded which). The receptors come from an adult man with Graves' hyperthyroidism. Each CDR3 is given with its conserved first and last residue. A D gene is named only where the DNA matches it firmly. A clone size is listed for some rows: how often the clone was seen (once, few, many), or a class if it is expanded.

CDR3: CASSGRTSQETQYF; DNA: TGTGCCAGCAGCGGGAGGACTAGCCAAGAGACCCAGTACTTC; size: many; V: TRBV7-9; D: TRBD2; J: TRBJ2-5
CDR3: CASSERQSNQPQHF; DNA: TGTGCCAGCAGTGAAAGACAGAGCAATCAGCCCCAGCATTTT; size: few; V: TRBV7-2; D: -; J: TRBJ1-5
CDR3: CASSQTRQGTNYGYTF; DNA: TGTGCCAGCAGCCAGACCCGACAGGGGACTAACTATGGCTACACCTTC; size: few; V: TRBV3-1; D: TRBD1; J: TRBJ1-2
CDR3: CASHSIGGLVNYEQYF; DNA: TGTGCCAGCCACTCAATCGGGGGACTAGTTAACTACGAGCAGTACTTC; size: few; V: TRBV6-5; D: TRBD2; J: TRBJ2-7
CDR3: CAISAWRDGNQPQHF; DNA: TGTGCCATCAGTGCATGGAGGGATGGCAATCAGCCCCAGCATTTT; size: many; V: TRBV10-3; D: -; J: TRBJ1-5
CDR3: CASSDLGPGEETQYF; DNA: TGCGCCAGCAGCGATTTGGGGCCCGGGGAAGAGACCCAGTACTTC; size: many; V: TRBV5-1; D: -; J: TRBJ2-5
CDR3: CASSFPRGAEAFF; DNA: TGTGCCAGCAGCTTCCCCAGGGGCGCTGAAGCTTTCTTT; size: many; V: TRBV7-9; D: -; J: TRBJ1-1
CDR3: CASRNEGGRYSPLHF; DNA: TGTGCCAGCAGAAATGAAGGGGGCAGGTATTCACCCCTCCACTTT; size: many; V: TRBV7-9; D: TRBD1; J: TRBJ1-6
CDR3: CASRGRVDTGELFF; DNA: TGTGCCAGCCGCGGTCGGGTGGACACCGGGGAGCTGTTTTTT; size: few; V: TRBV6-1; D: -; J: TRBJ2-2
CDR3: CASRKQAPPEAFF; DNA: TGCGCCAGCAGGAAACAGGCTCCTCCTGAAGCTTTCTTT; size: -; V: TRBV4-1; D: -; J: TRBJ1-1
CDR3: CASSSNGNTIYF; DNA: TGTGCCAGCAGTTCGAATGGAAACACCATATATTTT; size: few; V: TRBV10-3; D: -; J: TRBJ1-3
CDR3: CASGVGGSGSFYEQYF; DNA: TGTGCCAGCGGTGTGGGTGGCAGTGGTAGTTTCTACGAGCAGTACTTC; size: -; V: TRBV6-5; D: -; J: TRBJ2-7
CDR3: CASSLALRKNTGELFF; DNA: TGTGCCAGCAGCTTAGCGCTGCGGAAGAACACCGGGGAGCTGTTTTTT; size: few; V: TRBV7-9; D: -; J: TRBJ2-2
CDR3: CATSRGKSRGTSYEQYF; DNA: TGTGCCACCAGCAGGGGAAAATCGCGGGGAACCTCCTACGAGCAGTACTTC; size: -; V: TRBV15; D: -; J: TRBJ2-7
CDR3: CASSAQGQGTEAFF; DNA: TGTGCCAGCAGCGCCCAGGGCCAGGGGACTGAAGCTTTCTTT; size: many; V: TRBV9; D: -; J: TRBJ1-1
CDR3: CAGDRSRDTQYF; DNA: TGTGCCGGGGACAGGTCTCGTGATACGCAGTATTTT; size: many; V: TRBV2; D: TRBD1; J: TRBJ2-3
CDR3: CASSNTGELFF; DNA: TGTGCCAGCAGTAACACCGGGGAGCTGTTTTTT; size: many; V: TRBV7-6; D: -; J: TRBJ2-2
CDR3: CASSLSPGGQETQYF; DNA: TGTGCCAGCAGCTTATCCCCGGGGGGACAAGAGACCCAGTACTTC; size: many; V: TRBV7-8; D: TRBD2; J: TRBJ2-5
CDR3: CASSYKTLNYGYTF; DNA: TGTGCCAGCAGCTACAAGACACTAAACTATGGCTACACCTTC; size: many; V: TRBV7-2; D: -; J: TRBJ1-2
CDR3: CASSRGEGATEAF; DNA: TGCGCCAGCAGCCGAGGGGAGGGGGCCACTGAAGCTTTC; size: once; V: TRBV5-1; D: -; J: TRBJ2-6
CDR3: CSVARGTSGSSSETQYF; DNA: TGCAGCGTTGCACGCGGGACTAGCGGGAGCTCATCAGAGACCCAGTACTTC; size: -; V: TRBV29-1; D: TRBD2; J: TRBJ2-5
CDR3: CASSRDVRSGYTF; DNA: TGTGCCAGCAGCCGGGACGTCAGAAGCGGCTACACCTTC; size: many; V: TRBV6-5; D: -; J: TRBJ1-2
CDR3: CASSYPYGAGETQHF; DNA: TGTGCCAGCAGTTACCCCTATGGGGCTGGGGAGACCCAGCATTTT; size: -; V: TRBV6-5; D: -; J: TRBJ1-5
CDR3: CASSTPFETQYF; DNA: TGTGCCAGCAGCACACCCTTCGAGACCCAGTACTTC; size: many; V: TRBV7-9; D: -; J: TRBJ2-5
CDR3: CATSRGKTGGHEQYF; DNA: TGTGCCACCAGCAGAGGAAAGACAGGGGGCCACGAGCAGTACTTC; size: many; V: TRBV15; D: TRBD1; J: TRBJ2-7
CDR3: CASSPRSGPQETQYF; DNA: TGTGCCAGCAGCCCCCGGAGCGGACCCCAAGAGACCCAGTACTTC; size: many; V: TRBV7-9; D: -; J: TRBJ2-5
CDR3: CASSLAGTSGAYYF; DNA: TGTGCCAGCAGCTTAGCCGGGACTAGCGGGGCCTACTACTTC; size: -; V: TRBV7-9; D: TRBD2; J: TRBJ2-5
CDR3: CSVEGDRREQYF; DNA: TGCAGCGTTGAAGGGGACCGAAGGGAGCAGTACTTC; size: many; V: TRBV29-1; D: -; J: TRBJ2-7
CDR3: CASSPTTGNGEQYF; DNA: TGTGCCAGCTCACCAACCACGGGGAATGGCGAGCAGTACTTC; size: few; V: TRBV18; D: -; J: TRBJ2-7
CDR3: CSAEGLAGRSNYGYTF; DNA: TGCAGCGCTGAGGGACTAGCGGGGAGATCTAACTATGGCTACACCTTC; size: -; V: TRBV29-1; D: -; J: TRBJ1-2
CDR3: CASSLARGLDSPLHF; DNA: TGTGCCAGCAGCTTAGCGCGGGGCCTCGATTCACCCCTCCACTTT; size: many; V: TRBV7-9; D: -; J: TRBJ1-6
CDR3: CASTLRDNTEAFF; DNA: TGTGCCAGCACTCTAAGAGATAACACTGAAGCTTTCTTT; size: -; V: TRBV12-3/TRBV12-4; D: -; J: TRBJ1-1
CDR3: CASSEDWSSYNSPLHF; DNA: TGTGCCAGCAGTGAGGACTGGAGCTCCTATAATTCACCCCTCCACTTT; size: few; V: TRBV25-1; D: -; J: TRBJ1-6
CDR3: CAITEGREAFF; DNA: TGTGCCATCACAGAAGGCCGTGAAGCTTTCTTT; size: many; V: TRBV10-3; D: -; J: TRBJ1-1
CDR3: CSARNLANYGYTF; DNA: TGCAGTGCTAGGAATCTAGCGAACTATGGCTACACCTTC; size: -; V: TRBV20-1; D: -; J: TRBJ1-2
CDR3: CAWSVRGPGQPQHF; DNA: TGTGCCTGGAGTGTACGGGGGCCGGGTCAGCCCCAGCATTTT; size: many; V: TRBV30; D: -; J: TRBJ1-5
CDR3: CASSQVAKDSPLHF; DNA: TGCGCCAGCAGCCAAGTCGCCAAGGATTCACCCCTCCACTTT; size: many; V: TRBV4-3; D: -; J: TRBJ1-6
CDR3: CASSLGTAASGNTIYF; DNA: TGTGCCAGCAGCTTAGGGACAGCGGCCTCTGGAAACACCATATATTTT; size: many; V: TRBV7-2; D: -; J: TRBJ1-3
CDR3: CSARDGLGGETQYF; DNA: TGCAGTGCTAGAGATGGGCTAGGAGGAGAGACCCAGTACTTC; size: -; V: TRBV20-1; D: -; J: TRBJ2-5
CDR3: CSAIGGASYEQYF; DNA: TGCAGTGCTATCGGGGGGGCATCCTACGAGCAGTACTTC; size: many; V: TRBV20-1; D: TRBD2; J: TRBJ2-7
CDR3: CASTFGRFREQYF; DNA: TGTGCCAGCACTTTCGGGCGGTTTAGAGAGCAGTACTTC; size: many; V: TRBV7-8; D: -; J: TRBJ2-7
CDR3: CASSLGSGRMVDTQYF; DNA: TGTGCCAGCAGCTTAGGTAGCGGGAGGATGGTAGATACGCAGTATTTT; size: -; V: TRBV7-6; D: TRBD2; J: TRBJ2-3
CDR3: CASSQDLGRANTEAFF; DNA: TGCGCCAGCAGCCAAGATTTGGGCAGGGCGAACACTGAAGCTTTCTTT; size: many; V: TRBV4-3; D: -; J: TRBJ1-1
CDR3: CASSNSDGWAAEAFF; DNA: TGTGCCAGCAGCAATAGCGACGGGTGGGCGGCTGAAGCTTTCTTT; size: -; V: TRBV11-2; D: -; J: TRBJ1-1
CDR3: CASSSLTSGAGELFF; DNA: TGTGCCAGCAGCTCACTCACTTCGGGGGCCGGGGAGCTGTTTTTT; size: -; V: TRBV11-2; D: -; J: TRBJ2-2